This T cell receptor beta chain was obtained from a study of blood T cell repertoires in COVID-19. Study-level background: Material from acute and convalescent COVID-19 was sourced from the United States, Italy and Spain. T cells, B-cell-depleted T cells, or PBMCs provided the cDNA or gDNA that served as material.

This CDR3 spans 16 amino acids. V lost 5 bases, J lost 0 bases, and 15 bases lay in between. Germline V lookup: CDR1 SGHTA, CDR2 FQGTGA. How the authors handled the data: Estimation of nucleated cell counts relied on the amplification of reference gene primers. The table came from immunoSEQ multiplex PCR; TCRdb's copy has only in-frame clones and leaves some out. D and trimming come from the DNA, and the V and J calls and clone size come from that table. The data hold 190,000 or so clones, with approximately 86% observed a single time. The genes are TRBV7-3 and TRBJ2-3; D might be TRBD2 (6 bases). The specimen sequenced was peripheral blood. This TCR was sampled from a man in his forties with active or convalescent COVID-19. The DNA for the CDR3 is TGTGCCAGCAGCCCGACTAGTCTAACTAGCACAGATACGCAGTATTTT. It yields the protein CASSPTSLTSTDTQYF.